This paragraph reports one T cell receptor beta chain. The CDR3 runs 13 residues. The V end was cut by 0 bases, the J end by 5 bases, with 8 bases between. Looked up from germline, CDR1 is SGHRS and CDR2 is YFSETQ. These data belong to a study of T-cell memory formation after mild COVID-19. Study context: Largely donor-specific TCR clusters were found.

TCRdb analysed the 5' RACE reads with MiXCR anew, one entry per CDR3 protein. The profile shows 450,000 to 650,000 distinct CDR3 sequences, roughly 21% of them singletons. The source is an adult woman who had mild COVID-19 (a few samples of this study predate the infection). Cell type and time point are not known. The sequenced material came from PBMCs or a T cell subset sorted from them (not recorded which). This chain connects TRBV5-1 to TRBJ1-1; D remains unclear. Written as DNA, the CDR3 is TGCGCCAGCAGCTTGGAACTAATGACTGAAGCTTTCTTT. This codes for CASSLELMTEAFF.